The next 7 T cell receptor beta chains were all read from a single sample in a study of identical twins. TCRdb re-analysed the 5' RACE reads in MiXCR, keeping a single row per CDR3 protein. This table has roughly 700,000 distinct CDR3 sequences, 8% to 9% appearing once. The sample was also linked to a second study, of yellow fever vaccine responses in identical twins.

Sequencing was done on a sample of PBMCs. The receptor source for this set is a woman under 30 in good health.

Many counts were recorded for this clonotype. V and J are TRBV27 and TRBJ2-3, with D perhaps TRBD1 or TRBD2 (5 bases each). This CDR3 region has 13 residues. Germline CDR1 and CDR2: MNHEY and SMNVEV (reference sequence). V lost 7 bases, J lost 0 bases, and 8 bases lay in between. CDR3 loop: CASTGGSTDTQYF. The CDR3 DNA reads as TGTGCCAGCACTGGGGGTAGCACAGATACGCAGTATTTT.

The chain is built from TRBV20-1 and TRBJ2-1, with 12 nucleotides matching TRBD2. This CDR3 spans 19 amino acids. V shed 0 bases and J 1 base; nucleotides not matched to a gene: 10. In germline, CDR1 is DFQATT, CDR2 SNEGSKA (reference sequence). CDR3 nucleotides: TGCAGTGCTAGAGACCTTGGACGAACTAGCGGGAGGTCCTACAATGAGCAGTTCTTC. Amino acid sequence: CSARDLGRTSGRSYNEQFF.

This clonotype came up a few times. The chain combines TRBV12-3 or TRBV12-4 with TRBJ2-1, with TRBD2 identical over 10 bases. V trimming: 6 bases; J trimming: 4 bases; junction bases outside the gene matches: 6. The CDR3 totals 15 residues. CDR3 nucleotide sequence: TGTGCCAGCAGGGGGGCTAGCGGGGGATACAATGAGCAGTTCTTC. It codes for CASRGASGGYNEQFF.

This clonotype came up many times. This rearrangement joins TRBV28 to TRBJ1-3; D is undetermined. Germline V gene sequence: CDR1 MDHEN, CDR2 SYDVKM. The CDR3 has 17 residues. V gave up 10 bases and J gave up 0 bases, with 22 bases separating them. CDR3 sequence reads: CATRQGRDLLSGNTIYF. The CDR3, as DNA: TGTGCCACTCGCCAAGGCAGAGATCTTCTCTCTGGAAACACCATATATTTT.

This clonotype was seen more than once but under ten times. CDR3 protein: CASSWASGDNIYTDTQYF. For the CDR3, the DNA is TGCGCCAGCAGCTGGGCTAGCGGGGATAATATATACACAGATACGCAGTATTTT. The V gene is TRBV5-1, the J gene TRBJ2-3; 9 bases map to TRBD2. Trimming at V came to 3 bases and at J to 2 bases, leaving 13 bases not matched to a gene. Germline assignment: CDR1 SGHRS and CDR2 YFSETQ. The length of the CDR3 is 18 residues.

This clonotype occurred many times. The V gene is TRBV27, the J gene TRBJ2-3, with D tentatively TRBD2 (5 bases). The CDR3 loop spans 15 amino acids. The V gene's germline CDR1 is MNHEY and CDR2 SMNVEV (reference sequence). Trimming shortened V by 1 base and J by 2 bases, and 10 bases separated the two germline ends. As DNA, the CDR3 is TGTGCCAGCAGTTTATTGGGCGGGTTCACAGATACGCAGTATTTT. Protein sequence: CASSLLGGFTDTQYF.

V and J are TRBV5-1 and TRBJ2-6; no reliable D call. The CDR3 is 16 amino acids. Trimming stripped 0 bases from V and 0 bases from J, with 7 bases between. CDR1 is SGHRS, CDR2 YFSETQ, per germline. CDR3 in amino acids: CASSLGASSGANVLTF. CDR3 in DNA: TGCGCCAGCAGCTTGGGCGCGAGCTCTGGGGCCAACGTCCTGACTTTC.